A selection of T cell receptor beta chains follows, all from one sample in a study of blood T cell repertoires in COVID-19. Assay used: immunoSEQ multiplex PCR; TCRdb lists only in-frame clones, some missing. The sample lists fewer than 200,000 clones; roughly 86% were seen once. The sample comprised peripheral blood. These receptors were taken from a man in his forties or fifties who had recovered from COVID-19. CDR3s include the opening cysteine and the closing phenylalanine or tryptophan. The order of the fields is CDR3 DNA, CDR3 protein, CDR3 length, clone size, V gene, J gene, D gene. The D gene is left open where the match is weak. A row's size may be missing; if present it is once, few, many or a size class.

TGTGCCAGCAGTCGGGACAGGTATTATGAGACCCAGTACTTC	CASSRDRYYETQYF	14	.	TRBV6-2/TRBV6-3	TRBJ2-5	TRBD1
TGTGCCATAAGGGGTGACACAGATACGCAGTATTTT	CAIRGDTDTQYF	12	.	TRBV12-3/TRBV12-4	TRBJ2-3	.
TGTGCCTGGAGTGCTTTGGACGGAGGCGAGCAGTACTTC	CAWSALDGGEQYF	13	.	TRBV30	TRBJ2-7	.
TGCGCCAGCAGCCAGGGTACCGGGACAGGCGGGGATAATTCACCCCTCCACTTT	CASSQGTGTGGDNSPLHF	18	few	TRBV4-3	TRBJ1-6	TRBD1
TGTGCCAGCAGCTTAGCCTTGGGGGGGGCTAATGAAAAACTGTTTTTT	CASSLALGGANEKLFF	16	.	TRBV7-2	TRBJ1-4	.
TGTGCCAGCAGTCCGGGACTAACCCTTTCCTACGAGCAGTACTTC	CASSPGLTLSYEQYF	15	.	TRBV27	TRBJ2-7	TRBD2
TGTGCCAGCAGCTTAGCTGGTGCGGCTAGCGGGTCATACTTC	CASSLAGAASGSYF	14	.	TRBV7-2	TRBJ2-7	TRBD2
TGTGCCAGTAGTGTAGGGCTGGCAGCACTAGAAGCTTTCTTT	CASSVGLAALEAFF	14	.	TRBV19	TRBJ1-1	.
TGTGCCAGCAGTGAAGGGCTAGCGGGAGGGCCCCAATCCGAGCAGTACTTC	CASSEGLAGGPQSEQYF	17	.	TRBV2	TRBJ2-7	TRBD2
TGTGCCAGGCTCGGGACTCACTCCTACGAGCAGTACTTC	CARLGTHSYEQYF	13	.	TRBV6-4	TRBJ2-7	.
TGTGCCAGCAGCGCTGGGGACGGGAGGACTATCGAGCAGTACTTC	CASSAGDGRTIEQYF	15	.	TRBV9	TRBJ2-7	TRBD2
TGTGCCAGCAGCAACACAGGAGTTAGCAATCAGCCCCAGCATTTT	CASSNTGVSNQPQHF	15	.	TRBV3-1/TRBV3-2	TRBJ1-5	.
TGTGCTAGTGGTTTGCAATTAGCGGGAGGGATTACCGGGGAGCTGTTTTTT	CASGLQLAGGITGELFF	17	.	TRBV12-5	TRBJ2-2	TRBD2
TGTGCCAGCAGCTTAGCGACGGACAGGGGGATATACGAGCAGTACTTC	CASSLATDRGIYEQYF	16	.	TRBV7-9	TRBJ2-7	TRBD1
TGTGCCAGCAGTTATTTAGGGGACTATGGCTACACCTTC	CASSYLGDYGYTF	13	.	TRBV6-5	TRBJ1-2	.
TGTGCCAGCTACGCAGGGGGTGGAGAGACCCAGTACTTC	CASYAGGGETQYF	13	.	TRBV5-6	TRBJ2-5	TRBD1
TGTGCCAGCAGCTTTCAGGGGTCCACAGATACGCAGTATTTT	CASSFQGSTDTQYF	14	.	TRBV7-8	TRBJ2-3	.
TGTGCCAGCAGCTTTACTCTTGGTGGAAACACCATATATTTT	CASSFTLGGNTIYF	14	.	TRBV11-2	TRBJ1-3	.
TGTGCCAGCAGCCTGGGACTAGCGGGGTGGTCGGAGACCCAGTACTTC	CASSLGLAGWSETQYF	16	.	TRBV7-9	TRBJ2-5	TRBD2
TGTGCCAGCAGTCCACACTCAACAGGGGTTGGGGCCGAGCAGTACTTC	CASSPHSTGVGAEQYF	16	.	TRBV27	TRBJ2-7	TRBD1
TGTGCCAGTAGTATAGTGGCACGGAGGAGCGGGAAAGGGACCTACGAGCAGTACTTC	CASSIVARRSGKGTYEQYF	19	.	TRBV19	TRBJ2-7	TRBD2
TGTGCCAGCAGCCAACTTCTAGCGGGGGGGCCGGCCTGGGAGCTGTTTTTT	CASSQLLAGGPAWELFF	17	.	TRBV3-1/TRBV3-2	TRBJ2-2	TRBD2